This T cell receptor (beta chain) stems from a study of identical twins. TCRdb itself ran the 5' RACE reads through MiXCR, one entry per CDR3 protein. Of 500,000 to 650,000 distinct CDR3 sequences listed, 20% to 25% are singletons. Per germline, CDR1 LNHNV and CDR2 YYDKDF (reference sequence). V was pared by 0 bases and J by 6 bases, with 5 bases between. The CDR3 spans 13 residues. There are many counts of this clonotype. The same data also contributed to another study, on yellow fever vaccine responses in identical twins.

The sequence came from a young woman in good health. Sequencing was performed on CD4+ T cells sorted from blood. The chain carries TRBV15 and TRBJ2-2, with D hard to call. The CDR3 reads CATSRDRSGELFF. CDR3 coding DNA: TGTGCCACCAGCAGAGACAGATCCGGGGAGCTGTTTTTT.